This T cell receptor (beta chain) was obtained from a study of cytomegalovirus exposure and HLA in healthy donors (dated by TCRdb to about 2017). Regarding the complete study: An earlier analysis of roughly 630 of the donors reported roughly 270 Gb of sequence data and 117 million unique TCR beta sequences from roughly 200 million T cells. Typing coverage varied by locus: about 620-630 donors for A, B, C, DRB1 and DQB1; more than 500 for DQA1; about 590 for DPA1; under 490 for DPB1. Donor age, sex, ethnicity and CMV serostatus were compiled together with the repertoire data. On average, about 240,000 unique TCR beta nucleotide sequences were sequenced per donor among several hundred genotyped donors of the cohort, with roughly a sixth of those sequences being non-productive. The genetic ancestry cluster associated with self-reported Caucasian donors included 80% to 90% of the roughly 400 genotyped donors. The study used immunosequencing to profile the T cell repertoires of several hundred subjects and linked those repertoires to cytomegalovirus serostatus. An early release covering 500 to 750 HLA-typed donors comprised approximately 300 gigabases of sequencing data and around 80 million unique TCR sequences. The study aimed to test whether cataloging public T cell receptors could reveal signatures of past pathogen exposure. In an earlier analysis of 587 of the donors, high-throughput TCR beta sequencing was used to judge whether each TCR beta V gene segment behaved as functional or pseudogenic. A later analysis re-analyzed previously published TCR beta repertoires from approximately 670 donors and added high-resolution HLA genotyping to study TCR occurrence patterns. The study combined high-throughput TCR immunosequencing, statistical association of individual TCRs with disease status, and machine learning to predict cytomegalovirus infection status. Several DR-DQ haplotypes were treated as single units for association and clustering because of strong linkage in the cohort. A separate validation cohort of approximately 130 different subjects was used in addition to the 666-subject first cohort. Every discovery cohort repertoire had been produced on one sequencing platform. In the later analysis, no new phenotypic data were used to find candidate immune exposures; instead, reliance was placed on TCR beta sequences and their occurrence across donors. Both class I and class II loci were covered by HLA typing, at four-digit resolution. Genome-wide SNP genotypes for about 65% of the roughly 670 donors were used in a later genetic analysis, which treated that subset as a discovery cohort. Overall study results and their limits: The presence/absence analyses assumed that sequencing depth was roughly uniform across donors, and that assumption may not be true. When HLA alleles, especially DR and DQ, strongly co-occurred, attributing TCR associations to individual alleles was difficult. According to a later analysis, most CMV-associated TCR beta chains appeared to be HLA-restricted, and the HLA associations seemed to be driven largely by CMV exposure. A further reported finding was that TCR beta sequences accurately predicted the HLA-A and HLA-B alleles for most subjects in the first cohort. The cohort was sequenced for TCR beta chains only, and without alpha or paired-chain data the features that could be detected were limited. Because counts were too low, some 17 rarely observed V segments, including chromosome 9 orphons, were left out of the earlier analysis of roughly 600 of the donors. In a later analysis, TCR association rates were found to vary across HLA loci, with the most associated TCRs seen for DRB1 alleles and the fewest for HLA-C alleles. The sequencing pipeline was judged likely to have produced a cluster of highly shared sequence variants as a technical artifact. A later analysis reported that several top co-occurrence clusters appeared linked to parvovirus B19, influenza, CMV and Epstein-Barr virus. In an earlier analysis of around 500 of the donors, most TCR beta V segments appeared in productive rearrangements about 87% or about 30% of the time, broadly matching IMGT annotations. In vitro tests confirmed that a few of the cytomegalovirus-associated TCR beta chains recognize cytomegalovirus antigens. The authors suggested that the approach could potentially be generalized to other disease states and immunological phenotypes. An association between a missense DCLRE1C variant and V-gene and J-gene trimming of TCR beta chains was found in a later genetic analysis and replicated in an independent cohort. Because some donors lacked HLA typing at each locus, the association tests relied only on the typed subset. Most TCR sequences were observed very rarely across donors, whereas some public TCRs were present in many individuals. Correlated functional status among segregating V segments might be attributable to linkage disequilibrium, but an unknown experimental factor could not be ruled out. In a later genetic analysis, fewer N-insertions in productive TCRs were reported among donors in an Asian-associated ancestry cluster than the roughly 700-donor mean. The classifier was reported to diagnose cytomegalovirus status with high specificity and sensitivity in both the original cohort and the validation cohort. A total of about 180 TCR beta chains were listed by the study as associated with cytomegalovirus. A later analysis associated some 17,000 TCR beta sequences with specific HLA alleles at a false discovery rate of 0.05. Compared with equally common non-associated chains, HLA-associated TCR beta chains in a later analysis were more clonally expanded and had lower generation probabilities. Some IMGT-functional V segments, including TRBV6-2 and TRBV6-3, could not be told apart with the 87-base-pair reads, so those segments were excluded. Immune exposure information for the cohort was limited to CMV serostatus.

V ends up 6 bases short and J 0 bases short, with an unmatched junction base count of 12. The germline V gene (reference sequence) provides CDR1 MNHEY and CDR2 SMNVEV. The CDR3 runs 19 amino acids, cysteine and phenylalanine included. Kept here is only the CDR3 DNA, which spans 57 bases and is read in frame from base 1. Libraries were constructed by the immunoSEQ multiplex PCR assay. A mixture of 60 forward primers for TCR Vbeta segments and 13 reverse primers for TCR Jbeta segments was used in the multiplex PCR. The CDR3 region of rearranged TCR beta genes was amplified from genomic DNA by a multiplex PCR assay. The amplified TCR beta libraries were sequenced on the Illumina HiSeq System as 87-base-pair reads. The authors' analysis ran thus. A later analysis tallied around 87 million unique TCR beta chains across the approximately 670 repertoires, and some 12 million of those chains were shared by two or more donors. Raw reads were error-corrected and collapsed into unique sequences by a nearest-neighbor algorithm in which closely related sequences were merged to remove PCR and sequencing errors. CDR3 sequences were aligned to IMGT reference sequences to assign V, D and J gene segments. For a sequence to be retained, at least a six-nucleotide match to both a V gene segment and a J gene segment was required. A rearrangement counted as productive if the CDR3 had no stop codons and remained in frame with V and J, and every other rearrangement counted as non-productive. Following IMGT convention, CDR3 was defined as the stretch from the second conserved V-encoded cysteine to the conserved J-encoded phenylalanine. The earlier analysis of approximately 590 of the donors excluded any sequence lacking an unambiguous match to a single V gene segment. In an earlier analysis of 587 of the donors, V segments were called functional above 56.7% productive rearrangements and were called segregating when the between-donor standard deviation exceeded 5%. A statistical classification framework was developed to diagnose cytomegalovirus status using the catalog of TCR beta chain sequences. In a later analysis, V and J genes were assigned by comparing TCR nucleotide sequences against IMGT/GENE-DB human TR gene sequences. The TCRdist pipeline was used in a later analysis to assign CDR3 sequences and most-parsimonious VDJ recombination scenarios. In a later analysis, every TCR beta chain was defined by the combination of its CDR3 amino acid sequence and its V-gene family, and reads without a unique V-gene family were dropped. In a later analysis, 450 to 600 highly shared, low-generation-probability nucleotide sequences were removed to address suspected cross-contamination and a sequencing artifact. For each public chain, a later analysis derived a clonal expansion index from normalized ranks of inferred template counts within each repertoire. In a later analysis, generation probabilities were computed with a VDJ recombination model fitted to out-of-frame rearrangements, and the resulting probabilities were checked against IGoR. A later analysis scored TCR-TCR, TCR-HLA and TCR-CMV co-occurrence with hypergeometric tests, applying a repertoire-size bias correction to TCR pairs. A later analysis estimated false discovery rates by permuting HLA or CMV assignments 20 times. In a later analysis, co-occurring TCRs were grouped using DBSCAN, and TCRdist sequence similarity was added for clustering within HLA-allele-positive subsets. For co-occurrence clustering, repertoires with fewer than 30,000 or more than 120,000 public chains were excluded, along with five repertoires with anomalous nucleotide sharing. TCRdb took this table from immuneACCESS and kept in-frame rearrangements with V and J called. Such tables lack part of the clones; where checked against another copy, unresolved V genes explain under half of the gap, and the rest is unexplained. From that table come the V and J calls and clone size; the DNA was used to work out D and trimming. This sample comprises under 200,000 clones, 82% of them detected only once. 1.5% of the sample is held by the ten biggest clonotypes.

With respect to this clone: No cognate antigen has been identified for it. No much larger clone exists at a distance of one base, and base qualities are not known.

In total, approximately 700 healthy bone marrow donors made up the cohort. At the time of sampling, every cohort member was nominally healthy, though immune exposures that went unrecorded were likely present. The donor tested CMV seronegative, placing the donor among the approximately 400 seronegative members of the cohort. Every donor gave a peripheral blood sample, and the peripheral blood mononuclear cells from that sample were used for TCR beta sequencing. The Qiagen DNeasy Blood Extraction Kit was used to extract genomic DNA from the blood cell samples. The chain employs TRBV27 and TRBJ1-5, with TRBD1 identical over 12 junction bases. Sequencing was performed on PBMCs. The receptor comes from a male donor in good health and CMV-seronegative. The bases are TGTGCCAGCAGGCATAAGGGGACAGGGGGCGGCTCTAGCAATCAGCCCCAGCATTTT. This codes for CASRHKGTGGGSSNQPQHF.